This T cell receptor beta chain originates from a study of shared clonotypes between healthy human individuals. Trimming took 6 bases from V and 3 from J; bases not matched to a gene: 13. The germline V gene encodes CDR1 LNHDA and CDR2 SQIVND (reference sequence). The length of the CDR3 is 17 residues. Assay: immunoSEQ multiplex PCR; the TCRdb copy retains only in-frame clones and omits some. This sample has about half a million clones; 79% occur once, and the top ten carry 10% to 15%. A single count supports this clone. V and J are TRBV19 and TRBJ2-7; 11 positions agree with TRBD2. This receptor was obtained from a woman in her 40s in good health. Some clones in this sample may be carry-over from other donors' samples. Sequencing input: PBMCs. The DNA for the CDR3 is TGTGCCAGTAGCCCCGCTAGGCTAGCGGGAGGAAACTACGAGCAGTACTTC. This sequence encodes CASSPARLAGGNYEQYF.